A single sample is the source of the 3 T cell receptor delta chains below, sequenced in a study of gamma-delta chains in newborns, infants, children. TCRdb used CATT to re-call clones from the reads. The sample lists 7,000 to 9,500 delta-chain clones, 1.5% to 2% occurring once. What was sequenced was blood. The receptor set was obtained from a child who was a newborn, infant or young child, either healthy, febrile or measles-vaccinated (not recorded which).

V gene TRDV3 combines with J gene TRDJ1, with 13 nucleotides matching TRDD3. This CDR3 region has 20 residues. Germline V gives CDR1 TVYSNPD, CDR2 GDNSRS (reference sequence). J was trimmed by 10 bases and V by 1 base; bases with no gene match: 27. The CDR3: CAFISTLGFTGGYGQDRLIF. The CDR3, as DNA: TGTGCCTTTATATCTACTCTCGGCTTTACTGGGGGATACGGACAGGACAGACTCATCTTT.

For this clone: A much more abundant neighbour one base away suggests this may be a read error. Other DNA sequences within the sample encode an identical CDR3. This chain connects TRDV2 to TRDJ2; 12 bases are shared with TRDD3. Trimming at V came to 7 bases and at J to 3 bases, leaving 14 bases not matched to a gene. Germline V CDR1 and CDR2: GEAIGNYY, EKD. The CDR3 contains 18 residues. The CDR3 here is CACDPVLGDTNLTAQLFF. CDR3 nucleotides: TGTGCCTGCGACCCCGTACTGGGGGATACAAATCTGACAGCACAACTCTTCTTT.

This clone was observed a few times. The J gene is TRDJ2, the V gene TRDV1, with D hard to call. From germline, CDR1 is TSWWSYY and CDR2 QGS. CDR3 size: 21 residues. Trimming shortened V by 5 bases and J by 0 bases, and 28 bases separated the two germline ends. CDR3 nucleotide sequence: TGTGCTCTTGGGAAAGGGCCCCTATGGGACAACAGCAAAGCTTTGACAGCACAACTCTTCTTT. It translates to CALGKGPLWDNSKALTAQLFF.